Below are 24 T cell receptor beta chains sequenced from a single sample in a study of glioma-infiltrating T cells after dendritic cell vaccination. Time point reported: after dendritic cell vaccination, including at tumor progression/relapse. Data came from immunoSEQ multiplex PCR; TCRdb stores just in-frame clones and leaves some out. The sample contains 50,000 to 55,000 clones, around 89% of which appear only once. Sequenced material: blood, taken after dendritic cell vaccination. The receptors were gathered from a human donor with glioblastoma.

This clone was observed a single time. J is TRBJ2-5 and V is TRBV5-1; D not resolved. Germline V gene data show CDR1 as SGHRS and CDR2 as YFSETQ. V lost 1 base to trimming and J lost 2 bases, with 3 bases between them. The CDR3 is 12 residues long. This chain's CDR3 is CASSLYQETQYF. In nucleotides, the CDR3 is TGCGCCAGCAGCTTGTATCAAGAGACCCAGTACTTC.

V and J are TRBV7-9 and TRBJ2-1; 12 nucleotides agree with TRBD2. Germline CDR1 reads SEHNR; CDR2 reads FQNEAQ (reference sequence). V trimming: 5 bases; J trimming: 13 bases; junction bases outside the gene matches: 12. The CDR3 is 15 residues long. This CDR3 reads CASSRGASGRAEQFF. The CDR3 region has the DNA TGTGCCAGCAGCCGGGGGGCTAGCGGGAGGGCCGAACAGTTCTTC.

The rearrangement links TRBV20-1 to TRBJ1-2, with 7 bases that match TRBD1. The J segment lost 7 bases and the V segment lost 4 bases, leaving 3 bases of the junction unmatched. Germline values: CDR1 DFQATT, CDR2 SNEGSKA (reference sequence). The CDR3 is 11 residues long. The CDR3 DNA reads as TGCAGTGCTATCGGGACAGCTGGCTACACCTTC. Its translation: CSAIGTAGYTF.

The chain combines TRBV9 with TRBJ2-7; D may be TRBD1 (6 bases). Trimming pared 6 bases from V and 5 bases from J, leaving 18 bases between. The CDR3 consists of 14 residues. Per germline, CDR1 SGDLS and CDR2 YYNGEE. DNA of the CDR3: TGTGCCAGCAACCCCGACAGGTTCGGTCACGAGCAGTACTTC. Encoded protein: CASNPDRFGHEQYF.

V is TRBV18 and J is TRBJ2-7, with 14 bases that match TRBD2. CDR1 is KGHSH and CDR2 is LQKENI in the germline V gene. The CDR3 contains 15 residues. J gave up 8 bases and V 4 bases, and 7 bases lay outside the gene matches. For the CDR3, the DNA is TGTGCCAGCTCACTCCCGACTAGCGGGAGGGCTAAGCAGTACTTC. Protein: CASSLPTSGRAKQYF.

The CDR3 sequence is CASSLLPISGYGYTF. In DNA, the CDR3 is TGTGCCAGCAGCTTACTGCCTATTTCGGGCTATGGCTACACCTTC. The rearrangement joins TRBV7-8 to TRBJ1-2; D not certain. The length of the CDR3 is 15 residues. V lost 2 bases and J 4 bases, leaving 14 bases between the germline ends. Germline loops: CDR1 SGHVS, CDR2 FQNEAQ.

The chain joins TRBV19 to TRBJ2-1, with D possibly matching TRBD1 (5 bases). Deletions cut 4 bases from V and 3 bases from J, with 10 bases between. Germline CDR1 is LNHDA and CDR2 is SQIVND (reference sequence). The CDR3 covers 14 residues. DNA of the CDR3: TGTGCCAGTAGTACAGGGTATCACTACAATGAGCAGTTCTTC. Encoded protein: CASSTGYHYNEQFF.

The J gene is TRBJ2-2, the V gene TRBV28, with 8 bases that match TRBD2. Trimming took 2 bases from V and 6 from J; bases not matched to a gene: 8. The germline V gene has CDR1 MDHEN and CDR2 SYDVKM. CDR3 length: 16 residues. CDR3 loop: CASSLRLGGLAGELFF. CDR3 nucleotide sequence: TGTGCCAGCAGTTTACGTTTAGGGGGACTAGCCGGGGAGCTGTTTTTT. The complete variable domain, with remaining parts taken from reference TRBV28 and TRBJ2-2, reads DVKVTQSSRYLVKRTGEKVFLECVQDMDHENMFWYRQDPGLGLRLIYFSYDVKMKEKGDIPEGYSVSREKKERFSLILESASTNQTSMYLCASSLRLGGLAGELFFGEGSRLTVL.

This chain joins TRBV7-9 and TRBJ1-1; no clear D. The V and J ends lost 1 base and 1 base respectively, with 7 bases between them. This CDR3 region has 14 residues. In germline, CDR1 is SEHNR, CDR2 FQNEAQ (reference sequence). CDR3 in DNA: TGTGCCAGCAGCTTAGAGACACCGAACACTGAAGCTTTCTTT. Its protein product is CASSLETPNTEAFF.

The chain recombines TRBV30 with TRBJ1-5; D remains unclear. V was shortened by 4 bases and J by 2 bases, with 15 bases between the two germline ends. Germline CDR1 reads GTSNPN; CDR2 reads SVGIG (reference sequence). The CDR3 is made up of 15 amino acids. CDR3 region: CAWKFGGSGNQPQHF. The CDR3 bases are TGTGCCTGGAAATTTGGAGGGAGTGGCAATCAGCCCCAGCATTTT.

The CDR3 loop is CASSFYAGELFF. CDR3 nucleotide sequence: TGTGCCAGCAGTTTCTATGCCGGGGAGCTGTTTTTT. The chain employs TRBV28 and TRBJ2-2, with D unclear. The V gene's germline CDR1 is MDHEN and CDR2 SYDVKM. V was shortened by 3 bases and J by 6 bases, with 5 bases between the two germline ends. There are 12 residues in the CDR3.

The chain has TRBV7-3 and TRBJ2-1; D gene ambiguous. The CDR3 contains 15 residues. Germline lookup yields CDR1 SGHTA and CDR2 FQGTGA. V was clipped by 2 bases and J by 3 bases, with 11 bases between them. The CDR3 sequence: CASSLDGASYNEQFF. The CDR3 nucleotides read TGTGCCAGCAGCTTAGACGGAGCTAGCTACAATGAGCAGTTCTTC. The full variable domain, its missing parts supplied by reference TRBV7-3 and TRBJ2-1, is GAGVSQTPSNKVTEKGKYVELRCDPISGHTALYWYRQSLGQGPEFLIYFQGTGAADDSGLPNDRFFAVRPEGSVSTLKIQRTERGDSAVYLCASSLDGASYNEQFFGPGTRLTVL.

The chain combines TRBV6-5 with TRBJ1-1; D is undetermined. The V gene's germline CDR1 is MNHEY and CDR2 SVGAGI. CDR3 size: 11 residues. V lost 7 bases and J 2 bases, leaving 5 bases between the germline ends. The CDR3 coding sequence is TGTGCCAGCAACAGTAACACTGAAGCTTTCTTT. Its translation: CASNSNTEAFF.

The gene calls are TRBV19 and TRBJ2-7; the match to TRBD2 covers 7 bases. CDR1 is LNHDA and CDR2 is SQIVND in the germline V gene (reference sequence). J lost 3 bases, V lost 4 bases, and 3 bases had no gene match. The CDR3 has 13 residues. The CDR3, as DNA: TGTGCCAGTAGTAGGGGGGGAGTCTACGAGCAGTACTTC. It is translated as CASSRGGVYEQYF.

J is TRBJ1-1 and V is TRBV19, with TRBD1 identical over 7 bases. The CDR3 spans 16 residues. Trimming removed 3 bases from V and 0 bases from J; junction bases left unmatched: 7. The germline V gene encodes CDR1 LNHDA and CDR2 SQIVND (reference sequence). This CDR3 is CASSIGGQPMNTEAFF. CDR3 nucleotides: TGTGCCAGTAGTATTGGGGGACAGCCTATGAACACTGAAGCTTTCTTT.

The chain joins TRBV30 to TRBJ1-5; D is unclear. The CDR3 spans 14 residues. Trimming cost V 0 bases and J 4 bases, with 10 bases left between them. CDR1 GTSNPN and CDR2 SVGIG come from the germline V gene (reference sequence). This CDR3 is CAWSVMSVNQPQHF. In DNA form, the CDR3 reads TGTGCCTGGAGTGTTATGTCTGTGAATCAGCCCCAGCATTTT.

This clone was detected once. This chain joins TRBV7-2 and TRBJ1-3, with 7 bases identical to TRBD1. With V trimmed by 5 bases and J by 6 bases, 16 bases remained unmatched. This CDR3 has 17 residues. Per germline, CDR1 SGHTA and CDR2 FQGNSA. In DNA, the CDR3 is TGTGCCAGCAGCCCAACCCTAGACTGGGACAGTCTAAACACCATATATTTT. It specifies CASSPTLDWDSLNTIYF.

The CDR3: CASTLPRGTDTDTQYF. The CDR3 nucleotides are TGTGCCAGCACCCTCCCCCGGGGGACAGACACAGATACGCAGTATTTT. The V call is TRBV7-9, the J call TRBJ2-3; D perhaps matches TRBD1 (7 bases). The CDR3 spans 16 residues. Germline-derived CDR1 and CDR2 are SEHNR and FQNEAQ (reference sequence). Trimming cost V 7 bases and J 2 bases, with 19 bases left between them. Based on the CDR3 plus reference TRBV7-9 and TRBJ2-3, the full variable domain is DTGVSQNPRHKITKRGQNVTFRCDPISEHNRLYWYRQTLGQGPEFLTYFQNEAQLEKSRLLSDRFSAERPKGSFSTLEIQRTEQGDSAMYLCASTLPRGTDTDTQYFGPGTRLTVL.

The chain carries TRBV7-9 and TRBJ2-2; no definite D call. The germline CDR1 and CDR2 sequences are SEHNR and FQNEAQ (reference sequence). The V end was cut by 1 base, the J end by 4 bases, with 7 bases between. This CDR3 is built from 14 residues. The CDR3 region has the DNA TGTGCCAGCAGCTTAGACAGAACCACCGGGGAGCTGTTTTTT. Translation gives CASSLDRTTGELFF. The full variable domain, in which reference TRBV7-9 and TRBJ2-2 provide the parts outside the CDR3, is DTGVSQNPRHKITKRGQNVTFRCDPISEHNRLYWYRQTLGQGPEFLTYFQNEAQLEKSRLLSDRFSAERPKGSFSTLEIQRTEQGDSAMYLCASSLDRTTGELFFGEGSRLTVL.

The gene calls are TRBV27 and TRBJ1-1; D is perhaps TRBD1 (6 bases). From germline, CDR1 is MNHEY and CDR2 SMNVEV (reference sequence). V lost 4 bases, J lost 2 bases, and 17 bases lay in between. The CDR3 is made up of 16 amino acids. CDR3 in amino acids: CASSSPATGFNTEAFF. CDR3 nucleotide sequence: TGTGCCAGCAGTTCCCCCGCGACAGGATTTAACACTGAAGCTTTCTTT.

The V and J genes are TRBV5-4 and TRBJ1-1; 12 nucleotides align to TRBD1. CDR1 and CDR2 (germline): SGHNT, YYREEE (reference sequence). The CDR3 is 16 residues long. The V and J ends lost 1 base and 4 bases, in that order; junction bases with no gene match: 5. The CDR3 DNA follows: TGTGCCAGCAGCTTGAGGGACAGGGGGCGGTTCACTGAAGCTTTCTTT. Translation gives CASSLRDRGRFTEAFF.

The chain combines TRBV7-9 with TRBJ1-2; tentative D call: TRBD1 (5 bases). CDR1 is SEHNR, CDR2 FQNEAQ, per germline (reference sequence). Trimming took 5 bases from V and 2 from J, leaving 18 bases between them. The CDR3 totals 16 residues. CDR3 in DNA: TGTGCCAGCAGCCTGGGGGGGAAAGCCGCGAACTATGGCTACACCTTC. Amino acids: CASSLGGKAANYGYTF. The full variable domain, in which reference TRBV7-9 and TRBJ1-2 provide the parts outside the CDR3, is DTGVSQNPRHKITKRGQNVTFRCDPISEHNRLYWYRQTLGQGPEFLTYFQNEAQLEKSRLLSDRFSAERPKGSFSTLEIQRTEQGDSAMYLCASSLGGKAANYGYTFGSGTRLTVV.

The genes are TRBV7-2 and TRBJ1-5; D possibly corresponds to TRBD1 (5 bases). The germline gives CDR1 SGHTA, CDR2 FQGNSA. Trimming shortened V by 1 base and J by 5 bases, and 21 bases separated the two germline ends. The CDR3 contains 18 residues. This CDR3 reads CASSLEGRTKSLYQPQHF. CDR3 nucleotide sequence: TGTGCCAGCAGCTTAGAGGGGAGGACTAAGAGTCTATATCAGCCCCAGCATTTT.

J is TRBJ2-2 and V is TRBV2; possibly TRBD1 for D (5 bases). Trimming removed 6 bases at V and 3 bases at J, with 11 bases between. The CDR3 spans 14 residues. Germline CDR1 reads SNHLY; CDR2 reads FYNNEI. The DNA for the CDR3 is TGTGCCAGCAGAGCTGCAGGGCACACCGGGGAGCTGTTTTTT. Its protein product is CASRAAGHTGELFF.